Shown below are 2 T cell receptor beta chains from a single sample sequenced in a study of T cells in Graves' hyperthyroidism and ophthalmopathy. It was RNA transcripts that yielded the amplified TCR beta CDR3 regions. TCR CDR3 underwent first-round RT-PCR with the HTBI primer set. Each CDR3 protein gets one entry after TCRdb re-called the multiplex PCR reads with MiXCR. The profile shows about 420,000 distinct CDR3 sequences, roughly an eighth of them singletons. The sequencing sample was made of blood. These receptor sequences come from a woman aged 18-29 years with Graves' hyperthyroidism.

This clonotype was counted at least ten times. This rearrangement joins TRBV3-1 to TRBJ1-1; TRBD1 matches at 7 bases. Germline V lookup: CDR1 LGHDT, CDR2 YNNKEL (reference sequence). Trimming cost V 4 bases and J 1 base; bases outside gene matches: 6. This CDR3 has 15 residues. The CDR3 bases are TGTGCCAGCAGCCGGACAGGATCAGGGAACACTGAAGCTTTCTTT. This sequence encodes CASSRTGSGNTEAFF.

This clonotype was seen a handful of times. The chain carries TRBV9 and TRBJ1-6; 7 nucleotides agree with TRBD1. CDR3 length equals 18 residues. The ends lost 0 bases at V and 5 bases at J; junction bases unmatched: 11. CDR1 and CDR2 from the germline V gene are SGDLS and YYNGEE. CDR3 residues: CASSVASGSTGDNSPLHF. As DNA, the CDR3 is TGTGCCAGCAGCGTAGCATCCGGGTCAACAGGGGATAATTCACCCCTCCACTTT.